This T cell receptor (beta chain) was sequenced in a study of vaccination effects on CD4 cells after COVID-19. Repertoires were generated with immunoSEQ multiplex PCR, while TCRdb's copy carries only in-frame clones and drops some. The profile shows over 25,000 clones, about 80% of them singletons. A remark on this clone: Its antigen is still unknown.

Ahead of sequencing, the ViraFEST assay grew antigen-specific CD4+ T cells using viral peptide pools. A roughly 11-day culture period preceded the isolation of CD4+ T cells. Nucleocapsid antibodies stayed negative before and after vaccination, showing no earlier SARS-CoV-2 infection. Each well held 1.5 million to 2 million PBMC cultured with 7.5 to 10 ug/ml peptides and around 11 IU/ml IL-2. Per the germline V gene, CDR1 is DFQATT and CDR2 is SNEGSKA (reference sequence). The CDR3 is made up of 14 amino acids. V lost 3 bases, J lost 5 bases, and 5 bases stayed unmatched. The sample in question was CD4+ T cells from PBMCs cultured with SARS-CoV-2 spike peptides, obtained before COVID-19 vaccination. This sequence originates from a human donor who received a COVID-19 vaccine. The chain combines TRBV20-1 with TRBJ1-4; 8 bases are shared with TRBD1. This CDR3 is CSASTGGGNEKLFF. The CDR3 DNA reads TGCAGTGCTAGTACAGGGGGAGGAAATGAAAAACTGTTTTTT.